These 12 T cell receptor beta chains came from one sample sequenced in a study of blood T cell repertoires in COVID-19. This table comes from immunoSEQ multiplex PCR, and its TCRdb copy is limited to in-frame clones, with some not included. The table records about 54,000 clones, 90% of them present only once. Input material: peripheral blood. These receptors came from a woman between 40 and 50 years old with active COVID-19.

The CDR3 DNA is TGTGCCAGCAGCCCCTCGGTTAGCGGGGCACTGAGCAAGCGGTTCTTC. It yields the protein CASSPSVSGALSKRFF. The chain combines TRBV3-1 (or the pseudogene TRBV3-2) with TRBJ2-1; 8 bases align to TRBD2. The V segment lost 4 bases and the J segment 15 bases; nucleotides outside the gene matches: 20. The length of the CDR3 is 16 residues. Per the germline V gene, CDR1 is LGHDT and CDR2 is YNNKEL (reference sequence).

Here the CDR3 DNA reads TGTGCCAGCAGCTTGGGGGGACTAGTCTGGAATGAGCAGTTCTTC. It translates to CASSLGGLVWNEQFF. The chain combines TRBV5-8 with TRBJ2-1; TRBD2 matches 8 bases. Germline CDR1 is SGHTS and CDR2 is YDEGEE. V trimming: 0 bases; J trimming: 7 bases; junction bases outside the gene matches: 6. The CDR3 runs 15 residues.

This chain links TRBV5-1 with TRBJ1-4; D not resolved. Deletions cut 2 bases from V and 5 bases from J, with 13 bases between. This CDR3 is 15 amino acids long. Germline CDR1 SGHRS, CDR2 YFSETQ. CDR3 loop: CASSLKAGPNEKLFF. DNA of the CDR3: TGCGCCAGCAGCTTAAAGGCAGGCCCAAATGAAAAACTGTTTTTT.

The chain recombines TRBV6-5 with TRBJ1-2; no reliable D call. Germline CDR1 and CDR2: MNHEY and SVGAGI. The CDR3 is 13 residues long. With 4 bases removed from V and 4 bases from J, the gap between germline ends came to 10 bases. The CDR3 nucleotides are TGTGCCAGCAGTTCAGGAGGTCTCTATGGCTACACCTTC. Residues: CASSSGGLYGYTF.

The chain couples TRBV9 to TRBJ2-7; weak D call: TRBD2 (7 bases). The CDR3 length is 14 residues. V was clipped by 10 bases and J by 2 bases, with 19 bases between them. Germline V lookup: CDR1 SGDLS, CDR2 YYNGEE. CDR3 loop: CAGHQTGGTYEQYF. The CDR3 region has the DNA TGTGCCGGACACCAGACGGGGGGCACCTACGAGCAGTACTTC.

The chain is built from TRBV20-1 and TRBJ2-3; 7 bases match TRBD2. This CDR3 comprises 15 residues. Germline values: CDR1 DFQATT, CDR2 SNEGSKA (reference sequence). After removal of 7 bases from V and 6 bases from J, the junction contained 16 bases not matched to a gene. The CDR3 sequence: CSGSRLAGEADTQYF. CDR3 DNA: TGCAGTGGTAGTCGTCTCGCGGGGGAGGCCGATACGCAGTATTTT.

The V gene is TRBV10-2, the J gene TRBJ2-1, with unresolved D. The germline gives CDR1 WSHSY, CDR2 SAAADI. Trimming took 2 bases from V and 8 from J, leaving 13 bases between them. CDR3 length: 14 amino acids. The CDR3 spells CASSEEVGYYEQFF. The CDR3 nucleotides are TGCGCCAGCAGTGAGGAGGTTGGGTACTATGAGCAGTTCTTC.

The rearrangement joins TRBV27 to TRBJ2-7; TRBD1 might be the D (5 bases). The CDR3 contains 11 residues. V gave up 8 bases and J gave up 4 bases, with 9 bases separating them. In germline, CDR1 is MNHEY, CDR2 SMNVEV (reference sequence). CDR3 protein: CASATVYEQYF. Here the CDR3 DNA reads TGTGCCAGCGCGACAGTTTACGAGCAGTACTTC.

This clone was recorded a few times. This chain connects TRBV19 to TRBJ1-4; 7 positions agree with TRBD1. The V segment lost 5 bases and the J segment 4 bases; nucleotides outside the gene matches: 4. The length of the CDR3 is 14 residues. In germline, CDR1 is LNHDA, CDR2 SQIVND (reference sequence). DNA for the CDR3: TGTGCCAGTAGTCTTGGGACAGTTAATGAAAAACTGTTTTTT. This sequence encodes CASSLGTVNEKLFF.

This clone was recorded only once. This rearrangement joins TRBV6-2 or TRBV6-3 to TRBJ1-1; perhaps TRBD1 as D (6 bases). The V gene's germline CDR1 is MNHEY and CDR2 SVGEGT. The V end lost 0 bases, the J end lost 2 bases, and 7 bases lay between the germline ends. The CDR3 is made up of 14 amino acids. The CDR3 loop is CASSYSTGNTEAFF. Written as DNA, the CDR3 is TGTGCCAGCAGTTACTCGACAGGCAACACTGAAGCTTTCTTT.

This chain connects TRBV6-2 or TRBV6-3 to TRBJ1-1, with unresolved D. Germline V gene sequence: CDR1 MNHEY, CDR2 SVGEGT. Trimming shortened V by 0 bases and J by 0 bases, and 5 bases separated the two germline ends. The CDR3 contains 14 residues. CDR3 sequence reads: CASSYSEVNTEAFF. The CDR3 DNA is TGTGCCAGCAGTTACTCCGAGGTGAACACTGAAGCTTTCTTT.

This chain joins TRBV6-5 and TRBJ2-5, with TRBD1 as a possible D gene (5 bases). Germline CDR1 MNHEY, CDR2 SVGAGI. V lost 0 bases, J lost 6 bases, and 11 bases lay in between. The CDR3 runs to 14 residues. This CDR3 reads CASSYSGNRKTQYF. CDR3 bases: TGTGCCAGCAGTTACTCAGGAAACAGGAAGACCCAGTACTTC.